Below, 26 T cell receptor beta chains from the same sample are listed, as sequenced in a study of CD8 T cells in Susac syndrome. An amount of RNA that ranged from about 0.45 to 1 ug was reverse transcribed with random hexamers. One entry per CDR3 protein, called by TCRdb with MiXCR from the immunoSEQ multiplex PCR reads. The sample comprises about 210,000 distinct CDR3 sequences, 94% of which are singletons, and over 0.15% rests with the top ten. The sequenced sample was CD4+ T cells from PBMCs. Receptors were obtained from a human donor with Susac syndrome.

This clonotype was counted a few times. The J gene is TRBJ2-2, the V gene TRBV4-1; D remains unclear. V lost 4 bases to trimming and J lost 4 bases, with 10 bases between them. This CDR3 has 14 residues. The germline gives CDR1 MGHRA, CDR2 YSYEKL. CDR3: CASSPTSVTGELFF. CDR3 nucleotides: TGCGCCAGCAGCCCGACGTCGGTCACCGGGGAGCTGTTTTTT.

The J gene is TRBJ2-1, the V gene TRBV30; D unresolved. Per the germline V gene, CDR1 is GTSNPN and CDR2 is SVGIG (reference sequence). The CDR3 is made up of 15 amino acids. V lost 0 bases to trimming and J lost 0 bases, with 9 bases between them. CDR3 bases: TGTGCCTGGAGTGTACGCAGCAGCTCCTACAATGAGCAGTTCTTC. This encodes CAWSVRSSSYNEQFF.

This clonotype came up once. This chain's CDR3 is CASSPPKDSIYEQYF. CDR3 bases: TGTGCCAGCTCACCACCGAAGGACTCGATATACGAGCAGTACTTC. The V and J genes are TRBV18 and TRBJ2-7; maybe TRBD2 (5 bases). CDR1 is KGHSH and CDR2 is LQKENI in the germline V gene. V lost 0 bases and J 4 bases, leaving 13 bases between the germline ends. CDR3 length: 15 amino acids.

The CDR3 here is CATSRDRQSGEDTIYF. As DNA, the CDR3 is TGTGCCACCAGCAGAGACCGACAGTCGGGGGAGGACACCATATATTTT. The V gene is TRBV15, the J gene TRBJ1-3; weak D call: TRBD1 (5 bases). Germline values: CDR1 LNHNV, CDR2 YYDKDF (reference sequence). There are 16 residues in the CDR3. Trimming removed 0 bases at V and 8 bases at J, with 17 bases between.

V and J are TRBV5-4 and TRBJ2-6; TRBD1 might be the D (6 bases). Germline V gene sequence: CDR1 SGHNT, CDR2 YYREEE (reference sequence). CDR3 length: 17 residues. The V end lost 6 bases, the J end lost 1 base, and 17 bases lay between the germline ends. This CDR3 is CASTRGRQISGANVLTF. CDR3 DNA sequence: TGTGCCAGCACCAGGGGCAGACAGATATCTGGGGCCAACGTCCTGACTTTC.

This clonotype was picked up one time. The rearrangement uses TRBV10-3 and TRBJ2-7, with 11 nucleotides matching TRBD1. The CDR3 runs to 14 residues. V lost 5 bases and J lost 6; bases outside the gene matches: 6. Germline assignment: CDR1 ENHRY and CDR2 SYGVKD. In DNA form, the CDR3 reads TGTGCCATCAGTCCGGGACAGGGGGGCAGCGAGCAGTACTTC. As protein: CAISPGQGGSEQYF.

This clonotype was seen just once. V usage is TRBV7-2 and J usage is TRBJ1-6, with a possible D match to TRBD1 (5 bases). The CDR3 consists of 16 residues. Germline V lookup: CDR1 SGHTA, CDR2 FQGNSA. V was trimmed by 0 bases and J by 9 bases, leaving 15 bases between them. As DNA, the CDR3 is TGTGCCAGCAGCTTAGCGCTCGCGGGGGGTCTTTCACCCCTCCACTTT. Amino acid sequence: CASSLALAGGLSPLHF.

The chain links TRBV9 to TRBJ2-2; D gene uncertain. Germline CDR1 and CDR2: SGDLS and YYNGEE. V dropped 0 bases and J dropped 3 bases, with 3 bases sitting between them. This CDR3 is 13 amino acids long. This chain's CDR3 is CASSVVDTGELFF. The CDR3 nucleotides are TGTGCCAGCAGCGTAGTTGACACCGGGGAGCTGTTTTTT.

This clonotype was recorded only once. The CDR3 DNA is TGTGCCAGCAGTTACGCAGACAGTCGTAGCTACACCTTC. This codes for CASSYADSRSYTF. The V and J genes are TRBV6-2 or TRBV6-3 and TRBJ1-2; maybe TRBD1 (5 bases). V gave up 2 bases and J gave up 9 bases, with 13 bases separating them. This CDR3 comprises 13 residues. The V gene's germline CDR1 is MNHEY and CDR2 SVGEGT.

This chain connects TRBV19 to TRBJ1-1; D is ambiguous. The V end was cut by 3 bases, the J end by 1 base, with 9 bases between. Germline V gene sequence: CDR1 LNHDA, CDR2 SQIVND (reference sequence). This CDR3 is 14 amino acids long. CDR3 loop: CASSIQQKNTEAFF. In nucleotides, the CDR3 is TGTGCCAGTAGTATTCAACAGAAGAACACTGAAGCTTTCTTT.

This chain connects TRBV10-3 to TRBJ2-5; 7 positions match TRBD1. Germline lookup yields CDR1 ENHRY and CDR2 SYGVKD. The CDR3 is 14 amino acids. Trimming took 6 bases from V and 2 from J; bases not matched to a gene: 6. The CDR3 nucleotides read TGTGCCATCAGCCCAAGGGACAGACAAGAGACCCAGTACTTC. Its translation is CAISPRDRQETQYF.

This chain connects TRBV2 to TRBJ2-3, with 7 positions matching TRBD2. Trimming removed 9 bases from V and 0 bases from J; junction bases left unmatched: 6. There are 14 residues in the CDR3. Germline V lookup: CDR1 SNHLY, CDR2 FYNNEI. CDR3 sequence: CARGGGGSTDTQYF. CDR3 nucleotides: TGTGCCAGGGGCGGCGGGGGAAGCACAGATACGCAGTATTTT.

The V call is TRBV19, the J call TRBJ1-2; 7 positions match TRBD1. The CDR3 is made up of 18 amino acids. The V and J ends lost 6 bases and 0 bases, in that order; junction bases with no gene match: 16. From germline, CDR1 is LNHDA and CDR2 SQIVND (reference sequence). CDR3 in amino acids: CASSPTGQEKGANYGYTF. The CDR3 DNA reads TGTGCCAGTAGCCCAACCGGACAGGAAAAGGGAGCTAACTATGGCTACACCTTC.

The CDR3 protein is CASSLQGLSTDTQYF. The DNA of the CDR3 is TGCGCCAGCAGCTTGCAGGGGCTGAGCACAGATACGCAGTATTTT. This chain joins TRBV5-1 and TRBJ2-3, with D possibly matching TRBD1 (6 bases). Trimming removed 1 base from V and 0 bases from J, with 9 bases in between. There are 15 residues in the CDR3. Germline-derived CDR1 and CDR2 are SGHRS and YFSETQ.

V and J are TRBV13 and TRBJ2-4; tentatively, D is TRBD2 (6 bases). From germline, CDR1 is PRHDT and CDR2 FYEKMQ (reference sequence). V was shortened by 3 bases and J by 0 bases, with 15 bases between the two germline ends. This CDR3 has 17 amino acids. The chain's CDR3 is CASSFAGAGLAKNIQYF. The CDR3 DNA is TGTGCCAGCAGCTTCGCTGGGGCGGGGCTAGCCAAAAACATTCAGTACTTC. The full variable domain, rest sourced from reference TRBV13 and TRBJ2-4, is AAGVIQSPRHLIKEKRETATLKCYPIPRHDTVYWYQQGPGQDPQFLISFYEKMQSDKGSIPDRFSAQQFSDYHSELNMSSLELGDSALYFCASSFAGAGLAKNIQYFGAGTRLSVL.

The rearrangement links TRBV11-2 to TRBJ2-5, with D maybe TRBD2 (5 bases). The CDR3 totals 15 residues. Trimming stripped 0 bases from V and 5 bases from J, with 13 bases between. Germline CDR1 and CDR2: SGHAT and FQNNGV. This chain's CDR3 is CASSLDLGSGETQYF. DNA of the CDR3: TGTGCCAGCAGCTTAGATCTGGGGAGCGGTGAGACCCAGTACTTC.

V is TRBV20-1 and J is TRBJ2-4; D call uncertain. CDR3 length equals 14 residues. Germline values: CDR1 DFQATT, CDR2 SNEGSKA (reference sequence). Trimming took 0 bases from V and 7 from J, leaving 13 bases between them. As DNA, the CDR3 is TGCAGTGCTAGAGATTTAGATAGTCCGAACATTCAGTACTTC. As protein: CSARDLDSPNIQYF.

The sample holds one count of this clonotype. This rearrangement joins TRBV30 to TRBJ1-2; maybe TRBD1 (5 bases). V dropped 0 bases and J dropped 8 bases, with 13 bases sitting between them. The CDR3 has 13 residues. Germline V gene data show CDR1 as GTSNPN and CDR2 as SVGIG (reference sequence). CDR3 DNA sequence: TGTGCCTGGAGTGTATGGGGGTCCCAAGGCTACACCTTC. This codes for CAWSVWGSQGYTF.

This chain uses TRBV20-1 with TRBJ2-5; 9 bases match TRBD2. CDR1 is DFQATT and CDR2 is SNEGSKA in the germline V gene (reference sequence). This CDR3 is 14 amino acids long. The V segment lost 2 bases and the J segment 5 bases; nucleotides outside the gene matches: 6. CDR3 nucleotide sequence: TGCAGTGCTAGATGGGCGGGGGGGCCTGAGACCCAGTACTTC. It translates to CSARWAGGPETQYF.

The genes are TRBV11-2 and TRBJ2-3; no definite D call. With 4 bases removed from V and 6 bases from J, the gap between germline ends came to 11 bases. The CDR3 contains 13 residues. Germline-derived CDR1 and CDR2 are SGHAT and FQNNGV. CDR3 bases: TGTGCCAGCAGCTCGAGTTTCCGGGATACGCAGTATTTT. Residues: CASSSSFRDTQYF.

The gene calls are TRBV9 and TRBJ1-6, with D uncertain. V was clipped by 0 bases and J by 5 bases, with 12 bases between them. This CDR3 has 16 residues. Germline CDR1 and CDR2: SGDLS and YYNGEE. The CDR3 here is CASSVGFQRNNSPLHF. CDR3 coding DNA: TGTGCCAGCAGCGTAGGGTTTCAGAGAAATAATTCACCCCTCCACTTT.

The J gene is TRBJ1-3, the V gene TRBV30; 7 bases agree with TRBD1. There are 14 residues in the CDR3. Germline CDR1 GTSNPN, CDR2 SVGIG (reference sequence). The V gene end was trimmed by 7 bases and the J gene end by 0 bases; junction bases not matched to a gene: 6. The CDR3 here is CALGTVSSGNTIYF. In nucleotides, the CDR3 is TGTGCCTTGGGGACAGTGAGCTCTGGAAACACCATATATTTT.

This chain connects TRBV30 to TRBJ1-1, with 10 bases fitting TRBD1. CDR3 length: 15 amino acids. The V segment lost 5 bases and the J segment 1 base; nucleotides outside the gene matches: 7. Germline assignment: CDR1 GTSNPN and CDR2 SVGIG (reference sequence). CDR3 sequence reads: CAWVTGGEGNTEAFF. The CDR3 nucleotides are TGTGCCTGGGTGACAGGGGGCGAAGGGAACACTGAAGCTTTCTTT. The variable domain in full, with the rest retrieved from reference TRBV30 and TRBJ1-1, is SQTIHQWPATLVQPVGSPLSLECTVEGTSNPNLYWYRQAAGRGLQLLFYSVGIGQISSEVPQNLSASRPQDRQFILSSKKLLLSDSGFYLCAWVTGGEGNTEAFFGQGTRLTVV.

This chain uses TRBV20-1 with TRBJ1-1; D remains ambiguous. CDR1 and CDR2 from the germline V gene are DFQATT and SNEGSKA (reference sequence). The CDR3 length is 13 residues. The V end lost 3 bases, the J end lost 7 bases, and 15 bases lay between the germline ends. Here the CDR3 reads CSARGLMWHEAFF. The CDR3 DNA reads TGCAGTGCTAGGGGCCTTATGTGGCATGAAGCTTTCTTT.

This chain links TRBV16 with TRBJ1-4; D ambiguous. Trimming shortened V by 0 bases and J by 6 bases, and 8 bases separated the two germline ends. Germline CDR1 KGHSY, CDR2 FQNENV. CDR3 length: 14 residues. CDR3 residues: CASSQSAPDEKLFF. The CDR3 DNA is TGTGCCAGCAGCCAATCGGCTCCGGATGAAAAACTGTTTTTT.

The rearrangement joins TRBV7-2 to TRBJ2-3; the match to TRBD2 covers 9 bases. The V gene end was trimmed by 8 bases and the J gene end by 5 bases; junction bases not matched to a gene: 11. Germline CDR1 is SGHTA and CDR2 is FQGNSA. This CDR3 is built from 15 residues. The CDR3 region is CASGMSGGGEDTQYF. In DNA form, the CDR3 reads TGTGCCAGCGGAATGAGTGGCGGGGGGGAAGATACGCAGTATTTT.